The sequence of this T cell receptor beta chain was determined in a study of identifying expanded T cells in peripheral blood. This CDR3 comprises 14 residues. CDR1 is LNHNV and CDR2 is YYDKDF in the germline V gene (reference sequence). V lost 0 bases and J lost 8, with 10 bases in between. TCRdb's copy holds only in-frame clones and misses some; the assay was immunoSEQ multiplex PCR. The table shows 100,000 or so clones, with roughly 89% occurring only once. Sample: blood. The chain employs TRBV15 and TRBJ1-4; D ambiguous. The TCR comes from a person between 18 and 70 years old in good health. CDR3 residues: CATSRDFGEEKLFF. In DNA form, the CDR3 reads TGTGCCACCAGCAGAGATTTTGGGGAAGAAAAACTGTTTTTT.